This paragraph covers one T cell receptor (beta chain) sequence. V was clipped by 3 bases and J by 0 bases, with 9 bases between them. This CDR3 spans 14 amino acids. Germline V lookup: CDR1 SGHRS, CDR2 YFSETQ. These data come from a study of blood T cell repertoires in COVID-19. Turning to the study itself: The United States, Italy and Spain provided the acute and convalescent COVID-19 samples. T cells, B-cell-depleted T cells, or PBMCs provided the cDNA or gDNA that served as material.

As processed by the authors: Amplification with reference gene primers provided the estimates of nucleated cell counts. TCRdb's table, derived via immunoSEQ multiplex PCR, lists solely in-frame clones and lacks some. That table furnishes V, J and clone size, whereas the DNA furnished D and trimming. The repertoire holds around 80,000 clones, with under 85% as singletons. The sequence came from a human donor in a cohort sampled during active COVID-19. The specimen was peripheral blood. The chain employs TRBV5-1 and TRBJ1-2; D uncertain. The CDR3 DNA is TGCGCCAGCAGCTCCGACGGGGCTAACTATGGCTACACCTTC. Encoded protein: CASSSDGANYGYTF.